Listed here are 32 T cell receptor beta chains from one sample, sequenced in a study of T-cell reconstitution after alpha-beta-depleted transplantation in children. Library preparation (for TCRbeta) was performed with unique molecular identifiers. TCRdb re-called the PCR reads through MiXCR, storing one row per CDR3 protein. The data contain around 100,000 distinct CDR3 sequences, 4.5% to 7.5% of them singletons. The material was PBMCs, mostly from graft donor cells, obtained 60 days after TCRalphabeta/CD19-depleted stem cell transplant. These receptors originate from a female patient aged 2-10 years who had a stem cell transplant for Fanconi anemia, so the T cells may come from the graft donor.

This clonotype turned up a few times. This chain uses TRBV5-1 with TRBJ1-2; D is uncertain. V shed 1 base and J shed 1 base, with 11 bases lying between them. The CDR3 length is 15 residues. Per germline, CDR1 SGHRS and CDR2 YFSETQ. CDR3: CASSLLMGGNYGYTF. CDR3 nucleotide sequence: TGCGCCAGCAGCTTGTTGATGGGAGGTAACTATGGCTACACCTTC. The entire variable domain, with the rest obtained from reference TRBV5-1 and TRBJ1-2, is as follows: KAGVTQTPRYLIKTRGQQVTLSCSPISGHRSVSWYQQTPGQGLQFLFEYFSETQRNKGNFPGRFSGRQFSNSRSEMNVSTLELGDSALYLCASSLLMGGNYGYTFGSGTRLTVV.

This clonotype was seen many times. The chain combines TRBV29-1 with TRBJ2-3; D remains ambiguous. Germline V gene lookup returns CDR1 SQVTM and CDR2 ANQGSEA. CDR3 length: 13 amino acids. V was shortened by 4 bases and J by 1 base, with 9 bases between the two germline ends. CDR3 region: CSVGPRGTDTQYF. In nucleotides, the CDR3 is TGCAGCGTTGGGCCCAGAGGCACAGATACGCAGTATTTT.

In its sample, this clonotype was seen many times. CDR3 loop: CASSLFRDTGELFF. In nucleotides, the CDR3 is TGTGCCAGCAGCCTGTTTCGGGACACCGGGGAGCTGTTTTTT. The chain uses TRBV4-2 and TRBJ2-2; D not resolved. The V and J ends lost 4 bases and 3 bases respectively, with 9 bases between them. Germline V lookup: CDR1 LGHNA, CDR2 YNFKEQ. CDR3 length: 14 residues.

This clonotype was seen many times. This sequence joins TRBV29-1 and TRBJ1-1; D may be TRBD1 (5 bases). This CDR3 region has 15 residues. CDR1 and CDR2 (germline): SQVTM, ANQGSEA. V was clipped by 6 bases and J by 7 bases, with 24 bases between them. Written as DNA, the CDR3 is TGCAGCGTCATCCCGTGGGGTTCTAAGGGGCTTGAAGCTTTCTTT. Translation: CSVIPWGSKGLEAFF.

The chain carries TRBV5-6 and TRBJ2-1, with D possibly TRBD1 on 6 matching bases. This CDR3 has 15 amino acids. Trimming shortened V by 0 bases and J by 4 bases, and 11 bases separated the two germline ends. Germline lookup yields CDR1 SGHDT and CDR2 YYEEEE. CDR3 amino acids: CASSLAGHGYNEQFF. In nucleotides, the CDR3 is TGTGCCAGCAGCTTGGCGGGACACGGATACAATGAGCAGTTCTTC.

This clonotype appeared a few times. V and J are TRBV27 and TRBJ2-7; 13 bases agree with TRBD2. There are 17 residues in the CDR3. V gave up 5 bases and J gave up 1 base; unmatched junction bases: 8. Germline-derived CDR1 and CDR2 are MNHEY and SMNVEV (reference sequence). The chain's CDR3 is CASSVPPGLAGSYEQYF. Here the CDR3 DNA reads TGTGCCAGCAGTGTTCCACCGGGACTAGCGGGGTCCTACGAGCAGTACTTC.

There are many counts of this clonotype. CDR3 nucleotides: TGTGCCAGCAGTTTCTCGGGAGGGGAGCAGTACTTC. The encoded protein is CASSFSGGEQYF. This rearrangement joins TRBV12-3 or TRBV12-4 to TRBJ2-7; 8 bases agree with TRBD2. J gave up 7 bases and V 3 bases, and 2 bases lay outside the gene matches. The CDR3 spans 12 residues.

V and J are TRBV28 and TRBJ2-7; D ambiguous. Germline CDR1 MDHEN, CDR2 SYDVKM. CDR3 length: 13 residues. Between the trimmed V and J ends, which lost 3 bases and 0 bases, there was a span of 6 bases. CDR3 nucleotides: TGTGCCAGCAGTTTCAGTTCCTCCTACGAGCAGTACTTC. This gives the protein CASSFSSSYEQYF.

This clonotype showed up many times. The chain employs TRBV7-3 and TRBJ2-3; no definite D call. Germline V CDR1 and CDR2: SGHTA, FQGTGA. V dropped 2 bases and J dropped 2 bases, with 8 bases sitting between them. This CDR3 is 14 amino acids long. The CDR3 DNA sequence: TGTGCCAGCAGCTTATCGGTTTCCACAGATACGCAGTATTTT. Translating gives CASSLSVSTDTQYF.

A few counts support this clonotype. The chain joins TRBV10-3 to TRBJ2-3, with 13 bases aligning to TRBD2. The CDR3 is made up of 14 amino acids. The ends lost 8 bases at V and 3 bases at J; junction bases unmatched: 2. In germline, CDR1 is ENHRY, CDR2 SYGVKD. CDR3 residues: CAIATSGGTDTQYF. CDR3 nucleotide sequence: TGTGCCATCGCGACTAGCGGGGGGACAGATACGCAGTATTTT.

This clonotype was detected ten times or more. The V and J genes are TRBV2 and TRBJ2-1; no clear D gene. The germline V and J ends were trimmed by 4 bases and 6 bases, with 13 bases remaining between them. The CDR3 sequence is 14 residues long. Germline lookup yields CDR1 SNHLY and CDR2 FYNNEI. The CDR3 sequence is CASSVEAGANEQFF. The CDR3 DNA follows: TGTGCCAGCAGTGTTGAAGCAGGTGCCAATGAGCAGTTCTTC. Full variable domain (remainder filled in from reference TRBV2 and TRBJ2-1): EPEVTQTPSHQVTQMGQEVILRCVPISNHLYFYWYRQILGQKVEFLVSFYNNEISEKSEIFDDQFSVERPDGSNFTLKIRSTKLEDSAMYFCASSVEAGANEQFFGPGTRLTVL.

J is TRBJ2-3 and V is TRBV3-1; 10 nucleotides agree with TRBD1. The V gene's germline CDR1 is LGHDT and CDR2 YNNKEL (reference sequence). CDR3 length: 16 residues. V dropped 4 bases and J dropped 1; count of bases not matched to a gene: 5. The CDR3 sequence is CASSRSGTGGTDTQYF. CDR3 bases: TGTGCCAGCAGCCGATCCGGGACAGGGGGCACAGATACGCAGTATTTT.

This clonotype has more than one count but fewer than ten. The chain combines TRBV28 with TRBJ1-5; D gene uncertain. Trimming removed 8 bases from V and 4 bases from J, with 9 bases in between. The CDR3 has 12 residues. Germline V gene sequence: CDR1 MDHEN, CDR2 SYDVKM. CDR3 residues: CASFGPNQPQHF. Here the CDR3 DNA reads TGTGCCAGCTTTGGGCCAAATCAGCCCCAGCATTTT.

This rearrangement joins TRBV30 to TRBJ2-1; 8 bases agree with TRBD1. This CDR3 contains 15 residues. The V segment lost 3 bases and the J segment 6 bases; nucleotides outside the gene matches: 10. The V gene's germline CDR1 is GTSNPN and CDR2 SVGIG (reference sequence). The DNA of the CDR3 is TGTGCCTGGAGGGGTGACAGGGGAGTCGGCAATGAGCAGTTCTTC. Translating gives CAWRGDRGVGNEQFF.

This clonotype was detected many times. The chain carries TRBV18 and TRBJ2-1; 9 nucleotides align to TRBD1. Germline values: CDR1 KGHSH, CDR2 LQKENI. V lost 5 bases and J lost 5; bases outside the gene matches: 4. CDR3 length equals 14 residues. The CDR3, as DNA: TGTGCCAGCTCAACCGGGACAGGGAACAATGAGCAGTTCTTC. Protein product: CASSTGTGNNEQFF. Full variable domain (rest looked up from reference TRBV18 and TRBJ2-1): NAGVMQNPRHLVRRRGQEARLRCSPMKGHSHVYWYRQLPEEGLKFMVYLQKENIIDESGMPKERFSAEFPKEGPSILRIQQVVRGDSAAYFCASSTGTGNNEQFFGPGTRLTVL.

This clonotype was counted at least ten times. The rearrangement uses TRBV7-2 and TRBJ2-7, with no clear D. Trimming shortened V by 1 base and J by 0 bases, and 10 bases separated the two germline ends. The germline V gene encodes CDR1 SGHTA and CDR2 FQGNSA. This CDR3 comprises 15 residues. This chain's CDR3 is CASSLDGRSSYEQYF. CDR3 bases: TGTGCCAGCAGCTTAGACGGTCGGAGCTCCTACGAGCAGTACTTC.

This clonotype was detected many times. CDR3 amino acids: CASSPRGGETQYF. CDR3 nucleotide sequence: TGTGCCAGCAGCCCCCGGGGAGGAGAGACCCAGTACTTC. The chain links TRBV11-2 to TRBJ2-5; weak D call: TRBD2 (6 bases). This CDR3 is built from 13 residues. V was trimmed by 5 bases and J by 4 bases, leaving 11 bases between them. Looked up from germline, CDR1 is SGHAT and CDR2 is FQNNGV.

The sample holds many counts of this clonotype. This CDR3 is CASSQGGSETQYF. CDR3 in DNA: TGTGCCAGCAGCCAAGGGGGCAGCGAGACCCAGTACTTC. This chain uses TRBV14 with TRBJ2-5; possibly TRBD1 for D (5 bases). From germline, CDR1 is SGHDN and CDR2 FVKESK. The CDR3 covers 13 residues. Trimming pared 1 base from V and 5 bases from J, leaving 8 bases between.

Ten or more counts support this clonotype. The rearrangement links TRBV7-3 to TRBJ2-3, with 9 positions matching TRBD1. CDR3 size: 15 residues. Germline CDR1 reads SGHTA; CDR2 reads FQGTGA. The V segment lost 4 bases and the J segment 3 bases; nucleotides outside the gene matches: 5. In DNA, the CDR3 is TGTGCCAGCAGCTCCGGGACAGGGTTAACAGATACGCAGTATTTT. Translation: CASSSGTGLTDTQYF.

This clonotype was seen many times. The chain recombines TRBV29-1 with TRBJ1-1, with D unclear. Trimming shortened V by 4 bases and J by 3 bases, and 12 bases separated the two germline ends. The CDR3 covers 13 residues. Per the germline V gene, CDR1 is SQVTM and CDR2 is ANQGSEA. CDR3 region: CSVAEGTDTEAFF. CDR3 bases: TGCAGCGTTGCGGAGGGTACCGACACTGAAGCTTTCTTT. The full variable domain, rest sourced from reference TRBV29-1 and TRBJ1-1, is SAVISQKPSRDICQRGTSLTIQCQVDSQVTMMFWYRQQPGQSLTLIATANQGSEATYESGFVIDKFPISRPNLTFSTLTVSNMSPEDSSIYLCSVAEGTDTEAFFGQGTRLTVV.

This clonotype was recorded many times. CDR3 nucleotides: TGTGCCAGCAGCAGGCGGGGGAGCGAGCAGTACTTC. Translating it yields CASSRRGSEQYF. The rearrangement uses TRBV7-9 and TRBJ2-7; 7 nucleotides line up with TRBD2. The germline V gene has CDR1 SEHNR and CDR2 FQNEAQ (reference sequence). This CDR3 is 12 amino acids long. V lost 5 bases and J lost 6; bases outside the gene matches: 4.

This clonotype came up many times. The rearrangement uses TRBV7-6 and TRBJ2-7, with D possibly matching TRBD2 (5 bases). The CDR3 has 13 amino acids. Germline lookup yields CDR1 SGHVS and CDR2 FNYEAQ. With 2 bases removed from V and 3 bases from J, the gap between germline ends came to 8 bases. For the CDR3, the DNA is TGTGCCAGCAGCTTATCGGGGAACTACGAGCAGTACTTC. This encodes CASSLSGNYEQYF. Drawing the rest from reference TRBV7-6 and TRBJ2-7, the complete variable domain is GAGVSQSPRYKVTKRGQDVALRCDPISGHVSLYWYRQALGQGPEFLTYFNYEAQQDKSGLPNDRFSAERPEGSISTLTIQRTEQRDSAMYRCASSLSGNYEQYFGPGTRLTVT.

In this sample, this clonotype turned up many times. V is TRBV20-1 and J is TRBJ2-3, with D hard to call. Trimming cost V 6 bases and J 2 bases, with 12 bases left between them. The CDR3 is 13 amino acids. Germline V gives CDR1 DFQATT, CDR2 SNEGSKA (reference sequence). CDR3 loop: CSAEGQLTDTQYF. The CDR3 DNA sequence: TGCAGTGCGGAAGGGCAACTCACAGATACGCAGTATTTT.

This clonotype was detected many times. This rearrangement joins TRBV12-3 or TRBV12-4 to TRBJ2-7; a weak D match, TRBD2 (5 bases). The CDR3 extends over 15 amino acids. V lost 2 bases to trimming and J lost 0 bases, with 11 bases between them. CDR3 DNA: TGTGCCAGCAGTTTATTTTGGGAGAGCTCCTACGAGCAGTACTTC. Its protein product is CASSLFWESSYEQYF.

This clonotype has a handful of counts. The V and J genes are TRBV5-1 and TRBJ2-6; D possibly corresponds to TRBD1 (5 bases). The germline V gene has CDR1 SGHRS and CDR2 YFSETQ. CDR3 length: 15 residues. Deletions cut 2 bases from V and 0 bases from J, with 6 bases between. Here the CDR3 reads CASSFRVSGANVLTF. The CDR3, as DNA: TGCGCCAGCAGCTTCAGGGTCTCTGGGGCCAACGTCCTGACTTTC.

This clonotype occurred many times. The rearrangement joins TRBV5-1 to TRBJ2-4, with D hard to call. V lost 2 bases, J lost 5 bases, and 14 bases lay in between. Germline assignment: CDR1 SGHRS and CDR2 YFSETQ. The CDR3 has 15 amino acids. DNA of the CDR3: TGCGCCAGCAGCTTTTACCGCCCGGGCGAAAACATTCAGTACTTC. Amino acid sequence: CASSFYRPGENIQYF.

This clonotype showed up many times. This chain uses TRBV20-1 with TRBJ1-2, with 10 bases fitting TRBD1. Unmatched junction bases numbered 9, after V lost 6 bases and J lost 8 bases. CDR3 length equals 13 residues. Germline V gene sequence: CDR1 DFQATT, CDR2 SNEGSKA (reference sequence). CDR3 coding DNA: TGCAGTGCCCCCCATTGGACAGGGGGAGGCTACACCTTC. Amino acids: CSAPHWTGGGYTF.

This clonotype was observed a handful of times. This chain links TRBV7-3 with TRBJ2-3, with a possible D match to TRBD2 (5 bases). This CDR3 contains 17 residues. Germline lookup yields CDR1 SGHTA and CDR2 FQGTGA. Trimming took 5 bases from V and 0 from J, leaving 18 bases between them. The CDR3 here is CASSRSVGGGSTDTQYF. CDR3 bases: TGTGCCAGCAGCCGCAGTGTCGGCGGAGGAAGCACAGATACGCAGTATTTT.

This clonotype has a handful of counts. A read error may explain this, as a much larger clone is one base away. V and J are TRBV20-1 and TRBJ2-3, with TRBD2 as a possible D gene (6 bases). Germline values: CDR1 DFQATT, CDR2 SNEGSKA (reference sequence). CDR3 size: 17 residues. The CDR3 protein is CCAHKHPAGTGVDTQYF. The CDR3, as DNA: TGCTGTGCTCACAAACACCCTGCAGGGACGGGGGTAGATACGCAGTATTTT.

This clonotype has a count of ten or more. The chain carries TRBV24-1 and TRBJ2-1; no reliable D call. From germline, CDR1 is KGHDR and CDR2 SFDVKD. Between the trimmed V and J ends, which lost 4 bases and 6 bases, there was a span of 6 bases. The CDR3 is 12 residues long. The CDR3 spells CATSEWGNEQFF. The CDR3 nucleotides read TGTGCCACCAGTGAATGGGGCAATGAGCAGTTCTTC.

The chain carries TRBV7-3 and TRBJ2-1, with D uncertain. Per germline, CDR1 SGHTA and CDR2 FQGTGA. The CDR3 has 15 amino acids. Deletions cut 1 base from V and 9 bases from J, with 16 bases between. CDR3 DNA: TGTGCCAGCAGCTTAAACCCTACTAACGCCTGTGAGCAGTTCTTC. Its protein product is CASSLNPTNACEQFF.

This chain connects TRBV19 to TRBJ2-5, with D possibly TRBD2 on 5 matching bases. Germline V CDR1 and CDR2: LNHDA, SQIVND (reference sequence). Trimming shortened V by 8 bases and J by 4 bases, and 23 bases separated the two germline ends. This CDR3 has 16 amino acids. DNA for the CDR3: TGTGCCAGTTCTTCTCCCCAGAGGGTTGGTCGAGAGACCCAGTACTTC. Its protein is CASSSPQRVGRETQYF.